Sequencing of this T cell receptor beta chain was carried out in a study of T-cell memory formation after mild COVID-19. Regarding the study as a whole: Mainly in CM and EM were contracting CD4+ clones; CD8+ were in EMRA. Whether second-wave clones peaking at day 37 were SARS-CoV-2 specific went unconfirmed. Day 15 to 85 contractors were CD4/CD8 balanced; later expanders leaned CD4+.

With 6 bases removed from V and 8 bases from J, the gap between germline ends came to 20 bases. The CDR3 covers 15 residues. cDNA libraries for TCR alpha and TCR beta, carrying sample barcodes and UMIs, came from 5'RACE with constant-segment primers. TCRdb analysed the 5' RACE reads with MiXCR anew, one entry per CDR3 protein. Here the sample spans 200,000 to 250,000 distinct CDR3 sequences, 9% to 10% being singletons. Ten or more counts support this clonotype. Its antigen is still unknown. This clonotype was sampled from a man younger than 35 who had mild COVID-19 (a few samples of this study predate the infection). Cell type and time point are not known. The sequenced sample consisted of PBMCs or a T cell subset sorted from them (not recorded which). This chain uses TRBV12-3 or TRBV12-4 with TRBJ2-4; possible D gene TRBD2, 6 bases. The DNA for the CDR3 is TGTGCCAGCAGCGTCCGGGGTGGGGGGACGGACATTCAGTACTTC. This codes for CASSVRGGGTDIQYF.